A selection of T cell receptor beta chains follows, all from one sample in a study of shared T cell receptors in the human thymus. Data came from immunoSEQ multiplex PCR; TCRdb stores just in-frame clones and leaves some out. The top ten hold 0.0094% of the sample, which has some 660,000 clones, around 87% seen once. A further study also used this sample, focusing on human thymus T cells.

Sequenced material: thymocytes. All receptors come from a boy under three years old with a congenital heart defect. The CDR3 runs from the conserved cysteine through the conserved F or W. Each record gives: CDR3 DNA, CDR3 protein, clone size, D gene, J gene, V gene. The D gene is left open where the match is weak. For some rows the clone size is stated as once, few or many, or as a class when expanded; others skip it.

CDR3 DNA: TGTGCCAGCGCAACCCATTACAGGCCTACCTACGAGCAGTACTTC; CDR3 protein: CASATHYRPTYEQYF; clone size: once; D gene: .; J gene: TRBJ2-7; V gene: TRBV6-4
CDR3 DNA: TGTGCCAGCAGCTTACGAGGGAGGGCCTCCAATGAGCAGTTCTTC; CDR3 protein: CASSLRGRASNEQFF; clone size: .; D gene: TRBD2; J gene: TRBJ2-1; V gene: TRBV7-9
CDR3 DNA: TGTGCTAGTGGTACACAGAATCAGCCCCAGCATTTT; CDR3 protein: CASGTQNQPQHF; clone size: .; D gene: .; J gene: TRBJ1-5; V gene: TRBV12-5
CDR3 DNA: TGTGCCACCCGCGAAGGGGGTGGAAAAGAGACCCAGTACTTC; CDR3 protein: CATREGGGKETQYF; clone size: .; D gene: .; J gene: TRBJ2-5; V gene: TRBV7-7
CDR3 DNA: TGTGCCAGCAGTAAAACCGGACAGGATAGCAATCAGCCCCAGCATTTT; CDR3 protein: CASSKTGQDSNQPQHF; clone size: once; D gene: TRBD1; J gene: TRBJ1-5; V gene: TRBV27
CDR3 DNA: TGCGCCAGCAGCGTGACGGGGGGGCCGGACGAGCAGTACTTC; CDR3 protein: CASSVTGGPDEQYF; clone size: .; D gene: TRBD2; J gene: TRBJ2-7; V gene: TRBV4-1
CDR3 DNA: TGCGCCAGCAGCCAAGCGTCAGGGTTCGGTCAGCCCCAGCATTTT; CDR3 protein: CASSQASGFGQPQHF; clone size: .; D gene: .; J gene: TRBJ1-5; V gene: TRBV4-1
CDR3 DNA: TGTGCCAGCAGCCCTGGACAGGTCTGGTTCCTGAACACTGAAGCTTTCTTT; CDR3 protein: CASSPGQVWFLNTEAFF; clone size: .; D gene: TRBD1; J gene: TRBJ1-1; V gene: TRBV5-6
CDR3 DNA: TGTGCCAGCAGCTCGGACTCCCAAAGCTACAATGAGCAGTTCTTC; CDR3 protein: CASSSDSQSYNEQFF; clone size: .; D gene: .; J gene: TRBJ2-1; V gene: TRBV9
CDR3 DNA: TGTGCCAGCAGCCAAGAAGTGAGACTTAGGGGCAGGGGATTTTGTAAGTTCTTC; CDR3 protein: CASSQEVRLRGRGFCKFF; clone size: .; D gene: .; J gene: TRBJ2-1; V gene: TRBV4-2
CDR3 DNA: TGTGCCAGCAGCAGTCAGGGGCCGCAGGGTACGCAGTATTTT; CDR3 protein: CASSSQGPQGTQYF; clone size: .; D gene: .; J gene: TRBJ2-3; V gene: TRBV7-3
CDR3 DNA: TGTGCCAGCAGTGAAGCGTCGCAGGTTCCCGAGTACCAGTCCTATAATTCACCCCTCCACTTT; CDR3 protein: CASSEASQVPEYQSYNSPLHF; clone size: .; D gene: .; J gene: TRBJ1-6; V gene: TRBV2